A single sample gave rise to the 19 T cell receptor beta chains below, sequenced in a study of OX40 agonist ivuxolimab in advanced cancers. The repertoire was sequenced with immunoSEQ multiplex PCR; TCRdb's copy has only in-frame clones and lacks some. The sample holds about 40,000 clones; 82% are singletons and the top ten take roughly 8%. The starting material was CD4+ or CD8+ T cells sorted from blood, obtained in a trial of the OX40 agonist ivuxolimab. The receptors originated from an adult with an advanced solid tumor such as melanoma, head and neck, liver or kidney cancer.

This clone was counted a few times. The chain is built from TRBV25-1 and TRBJ2-5; TRBD2 matches at 11 bases. Germline V gene sequence: CDR1 MGHDK, CDR2 SYGVNS. This CDR3 has 14 amino acids. Trimming cost V 4 bases and J 4 bases; bases outside gene matches: 2. CDR3 region: CASSGLAGSETQYF. As DNA, the CDR3 is TGTGCCAGCAGTGGACTAGCGGGATCAGAGACCCAGTACTTC.

This chain joins TRBV30 and TRBJ2-7, with a possible D match to TRBD1 (7 bases). Germline V gene sequence: CDR1 GTSNPN, CDR2 SVGIG (reference sequence). V was clipped by 5 bases and J by 5 bases, with 16 bases between them. The CDR3 is 13 amino acids. In DNA, the CDR3 is TGTGCCTGGGGAGGGGGACAGCTGAACGAGCAGTACTTC. Protein: CAWGGGQLNEQYF.

The rearrangement joins TRBV11-3 to TRBJ2-3; 7 nucleotides align to TRBD1. The CDR3 runs to 16 residues. Trimming at V came to 5 bases and at J to 0 bases, leaving 8 bases not matched to a gene. Germline loops: CDR1 SGHNT, CDR2 YENEEA. CDR3 sequence (DNA): TGTGCCAGCAGCCCAAGACAGGGTGGGAGCACAGATACGCAGTATTTT. It yields the protein CASSPRQGGSTDTQYF.

The chain carries TRBV28 and TRBJ1-2, with 10 bases identical to TRBD1. This CDR3 has 14 amino acids. Germline trimming cut 5 bases from V and 0 bases from J; bases unmatched to any gene: 0. The germline gives CDR1 MDHEN, CDR2 SYDVKM. CDR3 coding DNA: TGTGCCAGCAGTGACAGGGGGCCTAACTATGGCTACACCTTC. Its translation is CASSDRGPNYGYTF.

This chain links TRBV5-1 with TRBJ2-7; D is perhaps TRBD1 or TRBD2 (5 bases each). This CDR3 spans 17 amino acids. Germline V gene data show CDR1 as SGHRS and CDR2 as YFSETQ. Between the trimmed V and J ends, which lost 2 bases and 5 bases, there was a span of 23 bases. DNA for the CDR3: TGCGCCAGCAGCTTACTTGGGCTCGGGACCAGAGGCAACGAGCAGTACTTC. Translated, it gives CASSLLGLGTRGNEQYF.

The CDR3 sequence is CASSLELSNYGYTF. CDR3 nucleotide sequence: TGTGCCAGCAGCTTGGAACTCAGTAACTATGGCTACACCTTC. The genes are TRBV7-2 and TRBJ1-2; no firm D call. The CDR3 runs to 14 residues. Germline CDR1 and CDR2: SGHTA and FQGNSA. V dropped 3 bases and J dropped 1 base, with 9 bases sitting between them.

This chain uses TRBV30 with TRBJ2-1; TRBD2 aligns across 13 bases. Germline V gene data show CDR1 as GTSNPN and CDR2 as SVGIG (reference sequence). V lost 5 bases to trimming and J lost 7 bases; unmatched junction nucleotides: 11. The CDR3 sequence is 16 residues long. CDR3 bases: TGTGCCTGGGGGCGGGAACTAGCGGGAGGGTGGAATGAGCAGTTCTTC. Amino acid sequence: CAWGRELAGGWNEQFF.

The rearrangement links TRBV7-2 to TRBJ2-7; 13 positions match TRBD2. V gave up 5 bases and J gave up 2 bases; unmatched junction bases: 15. The CDR3 length is 19 residues. Germline V gives CDR1 SGHTA, CDR2 FQGNSA. The CDR3 here is CASSRRVLAGGVPPYEQYF. In DNA form, the CDR3 reads TGTGCCAGCAGCCGAAGGGTACTAGCGGGAGGGGTACCCCCCTACGAGCAGTACTTC.

This chain links TRBV6-1 with TRBJ2-7; either TRBD1 or TRBD2 may fit D (5 bases each). The CDR3 is 15 residues long. V lost 3 bases, J lost 0 bases, and 12 bases lay in between. Germline V CDR1 and CDR2: MNHNS, SASEGT. This chain's CDR3 is CASSEWDLSSYEQYF. The CDR3 DNA sequence: TGTGCCAGCAGTGAGTGGGACCTAAGCTCCTACGAGCAGTACTTC.

J is TRBJ1-1 and V is TRBV18, with D possibly TRBD1 on 6 matching bases. With 4 bases removed from V and 1 base from J, the gap between germline ends came to 7 bases. Germline CDR1 is KGHSH and CDR2 is LQKENI. CDR3 length: 13 amino acids. The CDR3 nucleotides read TGTGCCAGCTCACAGGGGGGGAACACTGAAGCTTTCTTT. Translated, it gives CASSQGGNTEAFF. The entire variable domain, with the rest obtained from reference TRBV18 and TRBJ1-1, is as follows: NAGVMQNPRHLVRRRGQEARLRCSPMKGHSHVYWYRQLPEEGLKFMVYLQKENIIDESGMPKERFSAEFPKEGPSILRIQQVVRGDSAAYFCASSQGGNTEAFFGQGTRLTVV.

Only a few counts were recorded for this clone. The chain recombines TRBV2 with TRBJ2-3; no clear D. The V gene lost 5 bases and the J gene lost 6 bases, with 6 bases spanning the gap. This CDR3 is built from 11 residues. The V gene's germline CDR1 is SNHLY and CDR2 FYNNEI. The CDR3 reads CASSRADTQYF. In DNA form, the CDR3 reads TGTGCCAGCAGTAGGGCGGATACGCAGTATTTT.

The table lists this clone with a count of one. The V call is TRBV30, the J call TRBJ1-5; D ambiguous. This CDR3 comprises 13 residues. Per the germline V gene, CDR1 is GTSNPN and CDR2 is SVGIG (reference sequence). Trimming shortened V by 3 bases and J by 3 bases, and 9 bases separated the two germline ends. The CDR3, as DNA: TGTGCCTGGAGCCGGGGTGACAATCAGCCCCAGCATTTT. It yields the protein CAWSRGDNQPQHF.

V usage is TRBV19 and J usage is TRBJ2-6; D is unclear. This CDR3 contains 15 residues. Germline CDR1 is LNHDA and CDR2 is SQIVND (reference sequence). V was pared by 6 bases and J by 0 bases, with 9 bases between. The CDR3 DNA reads TGTGCCAGTAGCCCCAGTCTCTCTGGGGCCAACGTCCTGACTTTC. Translated, it gives CASSPSLSGANVLTF.

The chain employs TRBV4-3 and TRBJ1-6; unclear D gene. Trimming stripped 5 bases from V and 7 bases from J, with 15 bases between. Germline CDR1 LGHNA, CDR2 YSLEER. The CDR3 length is 15 residues. The CDR3 sequence: CASSSLWAPNSPLHF. The CDR3 DNA follows: TGCGCCAGCAGCTCCCTGTGGGCCCCAAATTCACCCCTCCACTTT.

This clone was seen more than once but under ten times. The V and J genes are TRBV5-1 and TRBJ2-1; no clear D gene. Germline assignment: CDR1 SGHRS and CDR2 YFSETQ. V was cut by 0 bases and J by 8 bases, with 6 bases left in between. This CDR3 is built from 12 residues. The CDR3 sequence: CASSLDAYEQFF. Here the CDR3 DNA reads TGCGCCAGCAGCTTGGACGCATATGAGCAGTTCTTC.

This sequence joins TRBV2 and TRBJ2-1; D is unresolved. Germline V lookup: CDR1 SNHLY, CDR2 FYNNEI. Trimming left V 5 bases short and J 5 bases short, with 7 bases between. This CDR3 has 12 amino acids. Here the CDR3 reads CASSFRDNEQFF. Written as DNA, the CDR3 is TGTGCCAGCAGTTTTCGAGACAATGAGCAGTTCTTC.

As DNA, the CDR3 is TGTGCCAGCAGTGATAACGCGCAGACCCAGTACTTC. The encoded protein is CASSDNAQTQYF. V is TRBV6-5 and J is TRBJ2-5; no clear D. V dropped 5 bases and J dropped 6 bases, with 10 bases sitting between them. This CDR3 comprises 12 residues. From germline, CDR1 is MNHEY and CDR2 SVGAGI.

In this sample, this clone turned up a few times. This chain joins TRBV28 and TRBJ2-1; the match to TRBD2 covers 12 bases. The CDR3 has 15 residues. Per germline, CDR1 MDHEN and CDR2 SYDVKM. Germline trimming cut 2 bases from V and 9 bases from J; bases unmatched to any gene: 5. CDR3 amino acids: CASSLRPSGRVEQFF. The CDR3 region has the DNA TGTGCCAGCAGTTTAAGGCCTAGCGGGAGGGTTGAGCAGTTCTTC. Full variable domain (rest looked up from reference TRBV28 and TRBJ2-1): DVKVTQSSRYLVKRTGEKVFLECVQDMDHENMFWYRQDPGLGLRLIYFSYDVKMKEKGDIPEGYSVSREKKERFSLILESASTNQTSMYLCASSLRPSGRVEQFFGPGTRLTVL.

This clone was observed a few times. V is TRBV5-4 and J is TRBJ1-1; TRBD1 might be the D (5 bases). There are 15 residues in the CDR3. The germline gives CDR1 SGHNT, CDR2 YYREEE (reference sequence). The V end lost 1 base, the J end lost 1 base, and 11 bases lay between the germline ends. In DNA, the CDR3 is TGTGCCAGCAGCTTGTATGAGGGGCGGAACACTGAAGCTTTCTTT. It codes for CASSLYEGRNTEAFF.